The 3 T cell receptor beta chains given below trace back to one sample, sequenced in a study of T cells in women clearing cervical HPV infection (dated by TCRdb to 2017 to 2018). The library was obtained by the immunoSEQ multiplex PCR assay. Entries here come from immuneACCESS through TCRdb and include only in-frame sequences with V and J called. Some clones fail to appear in such tables; in the studies checked, an unresolved V gene covers under half of the shortfall, and the cause of the remainder is unknown. The sample's clone listing holds more than 20,000 clones. About 8.8% of the sample belongs to the ten largest clones. Material: blood buffy coat. The receptors were gathered from a woman between 18 and 70 years old with a cervical HPV16 infection that either progressed to CIN3+ or cleared (not recorded which).

In the case of this clone: Read sequence stops 3 residues before the CDR3 end, and the germline J gene provides the missing end. The rearrangement links TRBV11-3 to TRBJ2-1, with TRBD2 identical over 7 bases. V trimming: 3 bases; J trimming: 3 bases; junction bases outside the gene matches: 5. CDR1 and CDR2 from the germline V gene are SGHNT and YENEEA. The CDR3 extends over 15 amino acids. The sequenced CDR3 bases are TGTGCCAGCAGCTTGGGGGGGACTAACTACAATGAG. Encoded protein: CASSLGGTNYNE. The full CDR3 protein is CASSLGGTNYNEQFF.

Remarks on this clone: The read comes to an end 3 residues before the CDR3 does, leaving the germline J gene to fill in the end. J is TRBJ2-1 and V is TRBV5-6, with 8 nucleotides matching TRBD2. Germline V gives CDR1 SGHDT, CDR2 YYEEEE. The CDR3 contains 14 residues. V was clipped by 4 bases and J by 9 bases; unmatched bases: 9. The CDR3 reads CASSGDGGAGEQFF. The part of the CDR3 DNA that was read is TGTGCCAGCAGCGGAGACGGGGGGGCGGGTGAG.

Note on this clone: The read gets to within 3 residues of the CDR3 end, and the germline J gene fills in the rest. V gene TRBV2 combines with J gene TRBJ2-7; D possibly corresponds to TRBD1 (6 bases). Trimming removed 5 bases from V and 4 bases from J, with 9 bases in between. This CDR3 spans 12 amino acids. CDR1 SNHLY and CDR2 FYNNEI come from the germline V gene. The sequenced part of the CDR3 DNA is TGTGCCAGCAGTTCCGACAGGTACGAG. This codes for CASSSDRYE. The full-length CDR3 reads as CASSSDRYEQYF.